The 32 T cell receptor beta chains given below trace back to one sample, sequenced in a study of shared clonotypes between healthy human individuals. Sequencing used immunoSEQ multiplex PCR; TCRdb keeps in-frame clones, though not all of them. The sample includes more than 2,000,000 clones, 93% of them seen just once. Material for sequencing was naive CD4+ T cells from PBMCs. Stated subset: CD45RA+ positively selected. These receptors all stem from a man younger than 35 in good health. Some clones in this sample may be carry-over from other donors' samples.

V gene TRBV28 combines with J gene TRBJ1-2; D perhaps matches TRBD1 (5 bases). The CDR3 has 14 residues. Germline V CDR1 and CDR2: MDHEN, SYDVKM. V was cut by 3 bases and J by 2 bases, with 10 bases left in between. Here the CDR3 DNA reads TGTGCCAGCAGTTTCAAGGACAACAACTATGGCTACACCTTC. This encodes CASSFKDNNYGYTF.

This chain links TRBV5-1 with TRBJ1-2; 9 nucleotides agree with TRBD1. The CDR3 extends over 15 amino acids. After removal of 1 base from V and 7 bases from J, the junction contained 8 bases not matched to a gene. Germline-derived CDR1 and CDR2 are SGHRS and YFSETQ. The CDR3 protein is CASSLFRQGDGGYTF. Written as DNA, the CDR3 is TGCGCCAGCAGCTTGTTTCGACAGGGGGACGGTGGCTACACCTTC.

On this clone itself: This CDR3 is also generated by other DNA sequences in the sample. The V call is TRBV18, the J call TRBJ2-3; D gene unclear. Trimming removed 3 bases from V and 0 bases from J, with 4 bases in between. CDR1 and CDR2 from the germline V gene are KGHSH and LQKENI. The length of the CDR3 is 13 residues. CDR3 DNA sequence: TGTGCCAGCTCACCGTCTAGCACAGATACGCAGTATTTT. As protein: CASSPSSTDTQYF.

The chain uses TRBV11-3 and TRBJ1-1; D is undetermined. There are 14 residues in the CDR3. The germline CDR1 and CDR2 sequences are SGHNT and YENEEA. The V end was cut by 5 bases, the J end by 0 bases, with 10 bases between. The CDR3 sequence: CASSPRGMNTEAFF. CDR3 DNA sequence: TGTGCCAGCAGCCCCAGAGGTATGAACACTGAAGCTTTCTTT. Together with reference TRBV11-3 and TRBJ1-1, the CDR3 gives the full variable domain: EAGVVQSPRYKIIEKKQPVAFWCNPISGHNTLYWYLQNLGQGPELLIRYENEEAVDDSQLPKDRFSAERLKGVDSTLKIQPAELGDSAVYLCASSPRGMNTEAFFGQGTRLTVV.

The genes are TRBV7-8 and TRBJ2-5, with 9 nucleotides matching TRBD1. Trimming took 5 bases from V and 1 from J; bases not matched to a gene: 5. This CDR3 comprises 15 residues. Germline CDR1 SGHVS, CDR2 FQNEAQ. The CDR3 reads CASSSTGGRQETQYF. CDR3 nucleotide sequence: TGTGCCAGCAGCAGTACAGGGGGCCGCCAAGAGACCCAGTACTTC.

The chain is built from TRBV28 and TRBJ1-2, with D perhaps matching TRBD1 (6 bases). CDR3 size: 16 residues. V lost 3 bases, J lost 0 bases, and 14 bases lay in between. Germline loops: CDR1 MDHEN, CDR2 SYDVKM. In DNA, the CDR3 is TGTGCCAGCAGTTTGCCGGGACAAGTAGCTAACTATGGCTACACCTTC. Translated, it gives CASSLPGQVANYGYTF.

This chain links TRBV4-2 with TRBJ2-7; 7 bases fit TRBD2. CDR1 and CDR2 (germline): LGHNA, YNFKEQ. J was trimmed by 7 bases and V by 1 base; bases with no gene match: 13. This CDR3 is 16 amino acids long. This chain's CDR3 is CASSQAVRASGGEQYF. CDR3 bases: TGTGCCAGCAGCCAAGCAGTTAGGGCTAGCGGAGGGGAGCAGTACTTC.

The CDR3 loop reads CASTPGQGNNEQFF. CDR3 bases: TGTGCCAGCACCCCGGGACAGGGGAACAATGAGCAGTTCTTC. The V call is TRBV9, the J call TRBJ2-1; 10 bases agree with TRBD1. J was trimmed by 5 bases and V by 6 bases; bases with no gene match: 5. Looked up from germline, CDR1 is SGDLS and CDR2 is YYNGEE. CDR3 size: 14 residues.

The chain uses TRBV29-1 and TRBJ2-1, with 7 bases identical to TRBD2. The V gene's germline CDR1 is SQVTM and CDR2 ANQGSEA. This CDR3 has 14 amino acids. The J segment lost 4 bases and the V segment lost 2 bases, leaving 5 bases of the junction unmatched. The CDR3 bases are TGCAGCGTTGAATGGCTAGCGGTTTACAATGAGCAGTTCTTC. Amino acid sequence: CSVEWLAVYNEQFF.

This CDR3 is CASSMLSNQPQHF. The CDR3 DNA sequence: TGTGCCAGTAGTATGTTGAGCAATCAGCCCCAGCATTTT. This chain links TRBV19 with TRBJ1-5, with no clear D. The CDR3 is 13 amino acids. V lost 3 bases and J 1 base, leaving 4 bases between the germline ends. Germline lookup yields CDR1 LNHDA and CDR2 SQIVND (reference sequence). The complete variable domain, with remaining parts taken from reference TRBV19 and TRBJ1-5, reads DGGITQSPKYLFRKEGQNVTLSCEQNLNHDAMYWYRQDPGQGLRLIYYSQIVNDFQKGDIAEGYSVSREKKESFPLTVTSAQKNPTAFYLCASSMLSNQPQHFGDGTRLSIL.

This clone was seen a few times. CDR3 DNA sequence: TGTGCCACCAGCAGCGACCGAGTCCCCTTCTTT. Translation gives CATSSDRVPFF. The chain combines TRBV15 with TRBJ1-1; D uncertain. The CDR3 extends over 11 amino acids. The ends were cut back, 3 bases at V and 14 bases at J, with 13 bases in the middle. Germline assignment: CDR1 LNHNV and CDR2 YYDKDF (reference sequence). Combining the CDR3 with reference TRBV15 and TRBJ1-1 gives the whole variable domain DAMVIQNPRYQVTQFGKPVTLSCSQTLNHNVMYWYQQKSSQAPKLLFHYYDKDFNNEADTPDNFQSRRPNTSFCFLDIRSPGLGDTAMYLCATSSDRVPFFGQGTRLTVV.

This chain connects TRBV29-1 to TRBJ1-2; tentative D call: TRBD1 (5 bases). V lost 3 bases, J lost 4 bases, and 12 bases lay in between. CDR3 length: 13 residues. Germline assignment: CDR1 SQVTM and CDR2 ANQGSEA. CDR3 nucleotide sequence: TGCAGCGTTGATTCGGACACGAGCTATGGCTACACCTTC. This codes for CSVDSDTSYGYTF.

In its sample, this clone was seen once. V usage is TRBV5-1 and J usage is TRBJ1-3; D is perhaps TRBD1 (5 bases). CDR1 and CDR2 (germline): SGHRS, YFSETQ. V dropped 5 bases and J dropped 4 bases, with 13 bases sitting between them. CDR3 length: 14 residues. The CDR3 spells CASRVGTEGNTIYF. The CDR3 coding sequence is TGCGCCAGCAGAGTCGGGACGGAAGGAAACACCATATATTTT.

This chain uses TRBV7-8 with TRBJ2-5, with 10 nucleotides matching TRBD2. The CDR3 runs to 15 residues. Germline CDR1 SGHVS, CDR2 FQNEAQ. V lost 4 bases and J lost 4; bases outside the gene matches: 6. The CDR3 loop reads CASSSPSSGRETQYF. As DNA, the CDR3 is TGTGCCAGCAGCTCCCCCTCTAGCGGGAGAGAGACCCAGTACTTC.

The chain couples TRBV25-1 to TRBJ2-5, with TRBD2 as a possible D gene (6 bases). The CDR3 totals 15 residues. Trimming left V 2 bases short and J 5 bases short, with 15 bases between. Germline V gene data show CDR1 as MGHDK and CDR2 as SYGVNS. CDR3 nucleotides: TGTGCCAGCAGTGAACCCCGGCGGGACGGGGAGACCCAGTACTTC. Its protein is CASSEPRRDGETQYF.

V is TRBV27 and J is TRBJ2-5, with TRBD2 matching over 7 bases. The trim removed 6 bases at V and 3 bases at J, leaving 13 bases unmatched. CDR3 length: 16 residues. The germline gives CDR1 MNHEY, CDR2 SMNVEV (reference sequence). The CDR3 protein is CASSPRGAGLKETQYF. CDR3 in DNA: TGTGCCAGCAGCCCCCGGGGAGCGGGATTAAAAGAGACCCAGTACTTC.

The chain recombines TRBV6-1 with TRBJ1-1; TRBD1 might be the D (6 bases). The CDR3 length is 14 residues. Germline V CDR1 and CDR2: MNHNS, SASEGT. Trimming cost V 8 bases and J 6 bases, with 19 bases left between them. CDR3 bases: TGTGCCAGCGGAAGGACAGCGTCTATTCCTGAAGCTTTCTTT. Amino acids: CASGRTASIPEAFF.

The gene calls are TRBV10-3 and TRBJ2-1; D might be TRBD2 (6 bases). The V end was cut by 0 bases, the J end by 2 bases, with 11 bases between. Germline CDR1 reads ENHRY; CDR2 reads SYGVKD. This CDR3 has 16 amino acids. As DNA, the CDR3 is TGTGCCATCAGTGAGTCGATGGGCGGGACCTACAATGAGCAGTTCTTC. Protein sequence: CAISESMGGTYNEQFF.

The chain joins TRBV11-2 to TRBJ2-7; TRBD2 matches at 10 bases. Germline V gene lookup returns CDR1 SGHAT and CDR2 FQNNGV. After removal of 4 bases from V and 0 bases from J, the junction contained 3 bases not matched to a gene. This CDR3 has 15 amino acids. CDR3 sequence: CASSYRTSGSYEQYF. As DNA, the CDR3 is TGTGCCAGCAGCTACCGGACTAGCGGCTCCTACGAGCAGTACTTC.

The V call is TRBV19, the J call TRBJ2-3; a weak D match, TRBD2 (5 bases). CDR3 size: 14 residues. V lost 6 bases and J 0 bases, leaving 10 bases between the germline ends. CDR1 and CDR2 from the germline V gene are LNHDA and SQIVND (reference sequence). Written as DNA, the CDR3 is TGTGCCAGTAGGACTAAAATAAGCACAGATACGCAGTATTTT. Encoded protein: CASRTKISTDTQYF.

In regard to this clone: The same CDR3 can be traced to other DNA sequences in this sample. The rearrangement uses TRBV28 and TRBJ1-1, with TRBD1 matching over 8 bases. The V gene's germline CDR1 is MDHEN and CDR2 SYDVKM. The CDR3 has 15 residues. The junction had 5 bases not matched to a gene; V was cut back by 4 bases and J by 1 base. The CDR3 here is CASSSLGTGNTEAFF. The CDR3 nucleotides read TGTGCCAGCAGTTCACTAGGGACAGGGAACACTGAAGCTTTCTTT.

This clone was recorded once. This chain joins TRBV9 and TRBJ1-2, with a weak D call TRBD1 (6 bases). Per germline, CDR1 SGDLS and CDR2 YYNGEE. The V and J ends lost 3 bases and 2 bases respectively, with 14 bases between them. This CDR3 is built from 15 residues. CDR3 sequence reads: CASSGRDTKNYGYTF. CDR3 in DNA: TGTGCCAGCAGCGGACGGGACACTAAAAACTATGGCTACACCTTC.

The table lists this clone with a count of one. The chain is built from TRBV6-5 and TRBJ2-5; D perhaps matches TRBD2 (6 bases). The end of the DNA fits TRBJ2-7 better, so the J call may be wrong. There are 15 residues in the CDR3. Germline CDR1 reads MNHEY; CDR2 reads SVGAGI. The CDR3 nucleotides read TGTGCCAGCAGTTACTCTGGCGGGGCCTCCTACGAGCAGTACTTC. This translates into CASSYSGGASYEQYF.

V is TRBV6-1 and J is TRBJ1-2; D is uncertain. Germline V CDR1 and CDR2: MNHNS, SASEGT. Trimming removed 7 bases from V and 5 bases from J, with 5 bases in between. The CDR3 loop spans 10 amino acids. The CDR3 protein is CASMGYGYTF. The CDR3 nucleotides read TGTGCCAGCATGGGGTATGGCTACACCTTC.

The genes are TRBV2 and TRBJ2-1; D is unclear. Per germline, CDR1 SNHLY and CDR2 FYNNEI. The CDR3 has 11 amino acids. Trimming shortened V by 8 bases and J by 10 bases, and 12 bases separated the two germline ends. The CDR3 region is CASRWASEQFF. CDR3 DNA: TGTGCCAGCCGATGGGCAAGCGAGCAGTTCTTC.

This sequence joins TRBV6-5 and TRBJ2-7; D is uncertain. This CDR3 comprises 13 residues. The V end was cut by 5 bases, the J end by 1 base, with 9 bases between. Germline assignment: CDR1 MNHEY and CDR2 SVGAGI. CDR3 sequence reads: CASSHRPSYEQYF. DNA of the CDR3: TGTGCCAGCAGTCACCGGCCTTCCTACGAGCAGTACTTC.

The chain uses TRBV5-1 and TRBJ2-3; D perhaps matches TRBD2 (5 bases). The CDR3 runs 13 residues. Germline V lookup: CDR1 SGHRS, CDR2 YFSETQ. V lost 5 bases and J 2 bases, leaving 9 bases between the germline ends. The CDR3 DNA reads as TGCGCCAGCAGGACTACCCCCACAGATACGCAGTATTTT. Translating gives CASRTTPTDTQYF.

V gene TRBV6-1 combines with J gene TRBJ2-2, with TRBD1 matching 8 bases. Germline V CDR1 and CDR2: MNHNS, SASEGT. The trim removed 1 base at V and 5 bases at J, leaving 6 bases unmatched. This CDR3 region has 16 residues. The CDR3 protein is CASSEGTGGSTGELFF. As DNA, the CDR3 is TGTGCCAGCAGTGAAGGTACAGGGGGGTCTACCGGGGAGCTGTTTTTT.

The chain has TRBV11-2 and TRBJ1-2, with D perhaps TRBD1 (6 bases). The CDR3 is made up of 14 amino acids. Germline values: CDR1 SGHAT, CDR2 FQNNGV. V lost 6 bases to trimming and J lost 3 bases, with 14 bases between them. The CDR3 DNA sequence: TGTGCCAGCAGGTTGTCCGGGACATACTATGGCTACACCTTC. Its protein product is CASRLSGTYYGYTF. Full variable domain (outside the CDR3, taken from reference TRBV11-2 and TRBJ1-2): EAGVAQSPRYKIIEKRQSVAFWCNPISGHATLYWYQQILGQGPKLLIQFQNNGVVDDSQLPKDRFSAERLKGVDSTLKIQPAKLEDSAVYLCASRLSGTYYGYTFGSGTRLTVV.

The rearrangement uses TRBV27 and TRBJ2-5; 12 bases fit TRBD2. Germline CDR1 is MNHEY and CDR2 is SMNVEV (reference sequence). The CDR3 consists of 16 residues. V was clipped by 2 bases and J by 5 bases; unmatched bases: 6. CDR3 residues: CASSLKASGRGETQYF. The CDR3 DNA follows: TGTGCCAGCAGTTTAAAAGCTAGCGGGAGGGGCGAGACCCAGTACTTC.

The CDR3 sequence: CASLDVGYSQPQHF. The CDR3 coding sequence is TGTGCCAGCCTAGACGTCGGGTATTCGCAGCCCCAGCATTTT. The chain uses TRBV28 and TRBJ1-5; D gene unclear. Germline-derived CDR1 and CDR2 are MDHEN and SYDVKM. The CDR3 spans 14 residues. The V end was cut by 8 bases, the J end by 7 bases, with 18 bases between.

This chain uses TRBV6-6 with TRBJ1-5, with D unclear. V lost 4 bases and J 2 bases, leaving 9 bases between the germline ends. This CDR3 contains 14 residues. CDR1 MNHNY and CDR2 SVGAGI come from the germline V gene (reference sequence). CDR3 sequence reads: CASSLKVGNQPQHF. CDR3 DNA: TGTGCCAGCAGTTTAAAGGTGGGCAATCAGCCCCAGCATTTT.